Listed below are T cell receptor beta chains from one sample, sequenced in a study of shared clonotypes between healthy human individuals. The repertoire was sequenced with immunoSEQ multiplex PCR; TCRdb's copy has only in-frame clones and lacks some. The sample lists about 2.2 million clones, 93% occurring once. Sample: naive CD8+ T cells from PBMCs. The receptor source for this set is a young man in good health. Some clones in this sample may be carry-over from other donors' samples. Both conserved end residues are trimmed from each CDR3. The order of the fields is J gene, V gene, CDR3 protein.

J: TRBJ2-7
V: TRBV6-5
CDR3: ASSYSITATYEQY

J: TRBJ2-5
V: TRBV11-2
CDR3: ASSLYSGSVYQETQY

J: TRBJ1-4
V: TRBV30
CDR3: AWASGQGNEKLF

J: TRBJ2-7
V: TRBV28
CDR3: ASTGGGYEQY

J: TRBJ2-1
V: TRBV19
CDR3: ASRNGTSGHNEQF

J: TRBJ1-2
V: TRBV4-2
CDR3: ASSQDRGVGYGYT

J: TRBJ2-2
V: TRBV10-3
CDR3: AIAGTGGNTGELF

J: TRBJ2-1
V: TRBV6-5
CDR3: ASSWGPGGEQF

J: TRBJ2-1
V: TRBV6-5
CDR3: ASSYSIQGRYNEQF

J: TRBJ2-3
V: TRBV27
CDR3: ASSLRDRGKPYTDTQY

J: TRBJ2-7
V: TRBV27
CDR3: ASRTTGHEQY

J: TRBJ2-7
V: TRBV27
CDR3: ASSRVGSGSYEQY

J: TRBJ2-1
V: TRBV27
CDR3: ASSPTGVNEQF

J: TRBJ2-5
V: TRBV7-8
CDR3: ASSQRAGFRETQY

J: TRBJ1-1
V: TRBV4-1
CDR3: ASSPIGPGREDTEAF

J: TRBJ2-5
V: TRBV5-1
CDR3: ASSQASVVAGETQY

J: TRBJ2-7
V: TRBV19
CDR3: ASSRGLGWEQY

J: TRBJ2-1
V: TRBV6-1
CDR3: ASSVLDNEQF

J: TRBJ1-1
V: TRBV27
CDR3: ASREQGLNTEAF

J: TRBJ1-5
V: TRBV28
CDR3: ASSFRQGHQPQH

J: TRBJ2-7
V: TRBV5-5
CDR3: ASSLGGISYEQY

J: TRBJ1-4
V: TRBV6-5
CDR3: ASSPQVGEREKLF

J: TRBJ2-7
V: TRBV19
CDR3: ASSSPTYEQY

J: TRBJ2-7
V: TRBV5-1
CDR3: ASRLAGDHEQY

J: TRBJ2-2
V: TRBV7-8
CDR3: ASSPVRWGGELF

J: TRBJ2-7
V: TRBV9
CDR3: ASSSGGDEQY

J: TRBJ1-2
V: TRBV30
CDR3: AWNEVGGLDGYT

J: TRBJ1-2
V: TRBV7-8
CDR3: ASSPRAGVGYGYT

J: TRBJ2-7
V: TRBV10-3
CDR3: AISGTGDYEQY

J: TRBJ1-1
V: TRBV28
CDR3: ASSFGTGVTEAF

J: TRBJ2-7
V: TRBV9
CDR3: ASSGVGLAGPYAEQY

J: TRBJ2-1
V: TRBV7-9
CDR3: ASSWSDRAMWEQF

J: TRBJ2-7
V: TRBV19
CDR3: ASSIIGGAWSSYEQY

J: TRBJ2-7
V: TRBV7-8
CDR3: ASSFSPHLPGAVNEQY